A single sample is the source of the 9 T cell receptor beta chains below, sequenced in a study of long-term antiretroviral therapy in people with HIV. The assay used was immunoSEQ (version v3.0), run at survey level. Some clones are missing from TCRdb's copy, which holds only in-frame ones; the method was immunoSEQ multiplex PCR. The sample has just over 20,000 clones, around 80% seen once. The starting material was unsorted PBMCs, obtained 0.5 years after starting antiretroviral therapy. These TCRs come from a young man with HIV.

The table lists this clone with a few counts. The sample contains more than one DNA sequence encoding this CDR3. The CDR3 DNA reads as TGTGCCAGTAGTATAGATCTGGGACAGTATAGCAATCAGCCCCAGCATTTT. Protein: CASSIDLGQYSNQPQHF. The chain recombines TRBV19 with TRBJ1-5; 7 bases map to TRBD1. This CDR3 is built from 17 residues. The trim removed 0 bases at V and 0 bases at J, leaving 5 bases unmatched. Germline V gene sequence: CDR1 LNHDA, CDR2 SQIVND (reference sequence).

The rearrangement uses TRBV19 and TRBJ1-5, with a tentative D call TRBD1 (6 bases). This CDR3 contains 13 residues. With 0 bases removed from V and 10 bases from J, the gap between germline ends came to 10 bases. CDR1 and CDR2 (germline): LNHDA, SQIVND (reference sequence). The DNA of the CDR3 is TGTGCCAGTAGTATAGAGGGCAGGGGACCCCAGCATTTT. This codes for CASSIEGRGPQHF.

This clone showed up just a few times. The chain recombines TRBV21-1 with TRBJ2-7. TRBV21-1 is a listed pseudogene. CDR3 length: 14 amino acids. The CDR3 is CASSKVGWDYEQYF. CDR3 sequence (DNA): TGTGCCAGCAGCAAAGTTGGCTGGGACTACGAGCAGTACTTC.

The rearrangement joins TRBV2 to TRBJ2-7, with 13 nucleotides matching TRBD2. Germline CDR1 is SNHLY and CDR2 is FYNNEI. The CDR3 loop spans 15 amino acids. J lost 7 bases, V lost 6 bases, and 9 bases had no gene match. DNA for the CDR3: TGTGCCAGCAGGCCGACTAGCGGGGGGCCCGGGGAGCAGTACTTC. Translation gives CASRPTSGGPGEQYF.

This chain connects TRBV5-6 to TRBJ1-2; D possibly corresponds to TRBD1 (5 bases). CDR3 length: 15 amino acids. CDR1 is SGHDT, CDR2 YYEEEE, per germline. V dropped 2 bases and J dropped 4 bases, with 15 bases sitting between them. CDR3 nucleotide sequence: TGTGCCAGCAGCTTCGGGACCCTGGTAGTCTATGGCTACACCTTC. This gives the protein CASSFGTLVVYGYTF.

This chain links TRBV4-3 with TRBJ2-7; D perhaps matches TRBD1 (6 bases). V dropped 1 base and J dropped 5 bases, with 15 bases sitting between them. The CDR3 has 15 amino acids. Germline V gives CDR1 LGHNA, CDR2 YSLEER. The CDR3 region has the DNA TGCGCCAGCAGCCAAGGTTCCCAGGGGATCGACGAGCAGTACTTC. Its protein product is CASSQGSQGIDEQYF.

The V call is TRBV9, the J call TRBJ1-1, with a tentative D call TRBD1 (5 bases). CDR1 is SGDLS and CDR2 is YYNGEE in the germline V gene. V shed 4 bases and J shed 5 bases, with 15 bases lying between them. This CDR3 has 14 residues. CDR3 sequence reads: CASSPRGGGTEAFF. CDR3 nucleotides: TGTGCCAGCAGCCCTCGCGGGGGAGGGACTGAAGCTTTCTTT.

The chain combines TRBV19 with TRBJ1-2; a possible D gene is TRBD1 (6 bases). Per germline, CDR1 LNHDA and CDR2 SQIVND (reference sequence). Trimming removed 8 bases at V and 2 bases at J, with 15 bases between. This CDR3 is 14 amino acids long. The CDR3 bases are TGTGCCAGTTCGAGTGGGGGCGTCAACTATGGCTACACCTTC. Its protein product is CASSSGGVNYGYTF. The variable domain in full, with the rest retrieved from reference TRBV19 and TRBJ1-2, is DGGITQSPKYLFRKEGQNVTLSCEQNLNHDAMYWYRQDPGQGLRLIYYSQIVNDFQKGDIAEGYSVSREKKESFPLTVTSAQKNPTAFYLCASSSGGVNYGYTFGSGTRLTVV.

V usage is TRBV7-9 and J usage is TRBJ2-7; D not certain. The CDR3 is 13 amino acids. The germline CDR1 and CDR2 sequences are SEHNR and FQNEAQ (reference sequence). V lost 3 bases and J 2 bases, leaving 8 bases between the germline ends. CDR3 nucleotide sequence: TGTGCCAGCAGCTTCGGGCTAACCTACGAGCAGTACTTC. Its translation is CASSFGLTYEQYF.